This TCR beta chain was captured by sequencing in a study of T-cell reconstitution after alpha-beta-depleted transplantation in children. The CDR3 covers 14 residues. Trimming cost V 3 bases and J 4 bases, with 13 bases left between them. Germline lookup yields CDR1 SGHTA and CDR2 FQGNSA. Unique molecular identifiers were used in preparing the TCRbeta library. MiXCR, run by TCRdb on the PCR reads, gives a single entry per CDR3 protein. Of approximately 390,000 distinct CDR3 sequences in the sample, roughly 10% were seen once. Source: PBMCs from the stem cell graft donor, taken from the stem cell graft. This sequence was found in a human donor who donated a stem cell graft to a child with acute myeloid leukemia. The chain combines TRBV7-2 with TRBJ2-7; D remains unclear. The CDR3 nucleotides are TGTGCCAGCAGCTTGGGGTGGTCTGGGTACGAGCAGTACTTC. It specifies CASSLGWSGYEQYF.